This T cell receptor beta chain was observed in a study of tumor and adjacent non-tumor tissue in lung cancer. Whole-study context: Patients comprised 12 adenocarcinoma, a couple of squamous cell carcinoma and 1 small cell lung cancer.

Three rounds of nested PCR, following a modified ARM-PCR protocol, produced the TCRbeta library. One entry per CDR3 protein, called by TCRdb with MiXCR from the multiplex PCR reads. The data show 85,000 to 130,000 distinct CDR3 sequences, 65% seen once. Trimming took 6 bases from V and 0 from J; bases not matched to a gene: 10. This CDR3 is 18 amino acids long. The V gene's germline CDR1 is MNHEY and CDR2 SVGAGI. No cell sorting was done before RNA was extracted from the tissue. More than 3 cm separated this lung sample from the edge of the tumor. Study-wide findings and caveats: Tumor tissue had significantly higher TCR diversity than normal lung.

This clonotype was found many times. Its antigen is not known. Source material: distant non-tumor lung tissue. J is TRBJ2-6 and V is TRBV6-5; 8 nucleotides match TRBD2. This TCR was recovered from a man younger than 40 with non-small cell lung cancer. Written as DNA, the CDR3 is TGTGCCAGCAGCCGGGGGGGACGGAGCAGCTCTGGGGCCAACGTCCTGACTTTC. It yields the protein CASSRGGRSSSGANVLTF.